The 2 T cell receptor beta chains below come from one sample, sequenced in a study of blood T cell repertoires in COVID-19. The method was immunoSEQ multiplex PCR; TCRdb's version includes in-frame clones alone and lacks a portion of them. The top ten clones hold about a fifth of a sample with about 75,000 clones, 70% to 85% of them seen once. Input material: peripheral blood. Source of these receptors: a woman in her forties or fifties with acute or convalescent COVID-19.

This clone turned up a few times. The chain has TRBV21-1 and TRBJ1-2; the DNA was not compared with TRBD1, the D call given in the table. TRBV21-1 is assigned pseudogene status. The CDR3 covers 17 residues. The CDR3 protein is CASSKNSKGQGSYGYTF. The CDR3 DNA is TGTGCCAGCAGCAAAAATAGTAAGGGACAGGGCTCCTATGGCTACACCTTC.

The chain links TRBV29-1 to TRBJ2-7; 7 bases fit TRBD1. This CDR3 has 12 amino acids. The ends lost 5 bases at V and 6 bases at J; junction bases unmatched: 7. Germline V gene sequence: CDR1 SQVTM, CDR2 ANQGSEA. CDR3 sequence reads: CSVWEQGPEQYF. The CDR3 DNA reads as TGCAGCGTTTGGGAACAGGGGCCCGAGCAGTACTTC.